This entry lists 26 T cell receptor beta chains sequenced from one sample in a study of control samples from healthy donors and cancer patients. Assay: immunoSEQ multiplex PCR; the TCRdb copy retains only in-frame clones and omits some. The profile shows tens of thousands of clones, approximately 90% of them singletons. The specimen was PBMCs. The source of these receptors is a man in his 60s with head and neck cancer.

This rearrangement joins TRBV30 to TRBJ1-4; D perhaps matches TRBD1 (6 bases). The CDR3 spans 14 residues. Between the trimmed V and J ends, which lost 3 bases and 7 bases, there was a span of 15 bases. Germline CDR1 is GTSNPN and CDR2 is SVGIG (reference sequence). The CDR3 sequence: CAWRIRGGTEKLFF. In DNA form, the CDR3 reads TGTGCCTGGAGGATTCGAGGGGGTACTGAAAAACTGTTTTTT.

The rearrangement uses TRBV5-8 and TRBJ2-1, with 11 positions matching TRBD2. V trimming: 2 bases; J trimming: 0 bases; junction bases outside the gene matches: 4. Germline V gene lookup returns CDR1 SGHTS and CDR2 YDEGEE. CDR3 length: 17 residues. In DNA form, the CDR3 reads TGTGCCAGCAGCTTCGCCGGGACTAGCGGCTCCTACAATGAGCAGTTCTTC. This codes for CASSFAGTSGSYNEQFF.

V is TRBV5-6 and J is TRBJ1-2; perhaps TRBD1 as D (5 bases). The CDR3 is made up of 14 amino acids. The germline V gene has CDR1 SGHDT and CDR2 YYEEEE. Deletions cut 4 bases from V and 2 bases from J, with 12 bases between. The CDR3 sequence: CASSRQGANYGYTF. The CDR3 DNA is TGTGCCAGCAGCAGGCAGGGCGCCAACTATGGCTACACCTTC.

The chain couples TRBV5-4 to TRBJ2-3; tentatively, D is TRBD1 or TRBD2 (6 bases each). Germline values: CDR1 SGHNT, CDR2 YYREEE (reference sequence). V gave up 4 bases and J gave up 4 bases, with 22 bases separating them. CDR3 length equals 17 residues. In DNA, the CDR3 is TGTGCCAGCAGCCCCACTAGTGGGGGGCGCGGGGCAGATACGCAGTATTTT. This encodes CASSPTSGGRGADTQYF. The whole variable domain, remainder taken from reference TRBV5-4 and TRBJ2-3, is ETGVTQSPTHLIKTRGQQVTLRCSSQSGHNTVSWYQQALGQGPQFIFQYYREEENGRGNFPPRFSGLQFPNYSSELNVNALELDDSALYLCASSPTSGGRGADTQYFGPGTRLTVL.

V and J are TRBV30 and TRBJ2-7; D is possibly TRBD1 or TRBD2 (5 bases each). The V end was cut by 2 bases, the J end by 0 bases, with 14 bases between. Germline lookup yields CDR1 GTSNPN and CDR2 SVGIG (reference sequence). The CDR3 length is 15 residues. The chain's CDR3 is CAWSHRDVSSYEQYF. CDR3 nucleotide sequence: TGTGCCTGGAGTCACCGGGACGTGAGCTCCTACGAGCAGTACTTC.

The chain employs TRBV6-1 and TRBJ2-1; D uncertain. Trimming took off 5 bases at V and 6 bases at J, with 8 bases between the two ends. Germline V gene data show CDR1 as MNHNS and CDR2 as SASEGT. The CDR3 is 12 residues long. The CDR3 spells CASSPSRNEQFF. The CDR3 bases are TGTGCCAGCAGTCCCTCCCGCAATGAGCAGTTCTTC.

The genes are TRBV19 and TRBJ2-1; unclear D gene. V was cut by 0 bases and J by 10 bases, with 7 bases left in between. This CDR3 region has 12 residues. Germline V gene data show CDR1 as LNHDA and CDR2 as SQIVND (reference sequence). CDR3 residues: CASSIDRREQFF. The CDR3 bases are TGTGCCAGTAGTATAGATAGAAGAGAGCAGTTCTTC.

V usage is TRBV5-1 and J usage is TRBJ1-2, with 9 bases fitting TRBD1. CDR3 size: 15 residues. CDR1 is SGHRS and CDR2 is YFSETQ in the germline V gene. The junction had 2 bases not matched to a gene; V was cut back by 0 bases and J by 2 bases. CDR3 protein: CASSLAQGANYGYTF. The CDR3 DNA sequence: TGCGCCAGCAGCTTGGCACAGGGGGCGAACTATGGCTACACCTTC. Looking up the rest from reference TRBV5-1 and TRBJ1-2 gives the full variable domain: KAGVTQTPRYLIKTRGQQVTLSCSPISGHRSVSWYQQTPGQGLQFLFEYFSETQRNKGNFPGRFSGRQFSNSRSEMNVSTLELGDSALYLCASSLAQGANYGYTFGSGTRLTVV.

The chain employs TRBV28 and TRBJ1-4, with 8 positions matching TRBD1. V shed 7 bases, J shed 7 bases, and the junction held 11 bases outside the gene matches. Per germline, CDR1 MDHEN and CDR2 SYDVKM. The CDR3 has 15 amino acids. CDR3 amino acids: CASMSRGRKGEKLFF. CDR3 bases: TGTGCCAGCATGTCCAGGGGGCGAAAGGGTGAAAAACTGTTTTTT.

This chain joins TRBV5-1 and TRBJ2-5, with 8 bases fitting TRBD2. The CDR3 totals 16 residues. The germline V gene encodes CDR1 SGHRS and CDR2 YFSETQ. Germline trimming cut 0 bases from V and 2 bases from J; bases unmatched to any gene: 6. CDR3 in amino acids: CASSLVIAGYQETQYF. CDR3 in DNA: TGCGCCAGCAGCTTGGTGATAGCGGGATATCAAGAGACCCAGTACTTC.

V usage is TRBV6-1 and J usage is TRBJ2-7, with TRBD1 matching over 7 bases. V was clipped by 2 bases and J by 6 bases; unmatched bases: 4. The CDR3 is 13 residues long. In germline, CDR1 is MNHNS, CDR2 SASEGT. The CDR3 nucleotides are TGTGCCAGCAGTGAAATGGGACAGCTCGAGCAGTACTTC. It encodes CASSEMGQLEQYF.

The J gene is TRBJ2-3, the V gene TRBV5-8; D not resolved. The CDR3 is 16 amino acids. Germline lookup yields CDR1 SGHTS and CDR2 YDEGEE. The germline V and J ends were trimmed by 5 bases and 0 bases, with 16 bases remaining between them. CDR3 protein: CASSSSTPHSTDTQYF. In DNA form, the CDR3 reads TGTGCCAGCAGTTCGTCGACGCCCCACAGCACAGATACGCAGTATTTT.

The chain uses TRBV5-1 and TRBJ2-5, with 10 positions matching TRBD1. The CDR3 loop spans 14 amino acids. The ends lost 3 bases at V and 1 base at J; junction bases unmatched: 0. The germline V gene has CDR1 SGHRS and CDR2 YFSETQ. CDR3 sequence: CASSWTGGQETQYF. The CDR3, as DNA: TGCGCCAGCAGCTGGACAGGGGGCCAAGAGACCCAGTACTTC.

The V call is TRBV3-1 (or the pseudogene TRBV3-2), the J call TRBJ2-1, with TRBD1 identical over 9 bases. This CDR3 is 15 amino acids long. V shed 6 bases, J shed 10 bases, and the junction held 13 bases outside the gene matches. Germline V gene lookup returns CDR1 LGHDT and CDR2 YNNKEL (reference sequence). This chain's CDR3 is CASSHRGRDIWEQFF. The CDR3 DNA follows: TGTGCCAGCAGTCACAGGGGGCGGGACATTTGGGAGCAGTTCTTC.

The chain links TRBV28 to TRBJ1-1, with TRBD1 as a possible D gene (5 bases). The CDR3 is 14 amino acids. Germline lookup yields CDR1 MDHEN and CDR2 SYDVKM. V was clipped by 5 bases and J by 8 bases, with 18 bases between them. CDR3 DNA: TGTGCCAGCAGTCCTCACTACGACGGGGGGGAAGCTTTCTTT. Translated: CASSPHYDGGEAFF.

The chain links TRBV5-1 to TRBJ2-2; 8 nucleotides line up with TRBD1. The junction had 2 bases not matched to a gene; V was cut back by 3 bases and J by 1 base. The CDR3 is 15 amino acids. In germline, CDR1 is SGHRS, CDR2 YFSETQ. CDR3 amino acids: CASSSGQGNTGELFF. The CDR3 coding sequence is TGCGCCAGCAGCTCTGGACAGGGGAACACCGGGGAGCTGTTTTTT.

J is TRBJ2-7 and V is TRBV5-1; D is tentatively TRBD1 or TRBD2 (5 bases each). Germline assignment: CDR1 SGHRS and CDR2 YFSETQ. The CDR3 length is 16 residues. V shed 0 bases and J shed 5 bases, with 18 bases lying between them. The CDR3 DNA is TGCGCCAGCAGCTTGGTGCAGGGCCAGTGGGGAGACGAGCAGTACTTC. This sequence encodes CASSLVQGQWGDEQYF.

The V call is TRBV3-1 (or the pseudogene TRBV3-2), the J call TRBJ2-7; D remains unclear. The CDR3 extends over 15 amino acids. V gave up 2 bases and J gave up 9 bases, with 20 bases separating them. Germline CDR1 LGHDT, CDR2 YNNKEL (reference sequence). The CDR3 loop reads CASSQSLSTWERQYF. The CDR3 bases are TGTGCCAGCAGCCAATCGCTTAGTACTTGGGAAAGGCAGTACTTC.

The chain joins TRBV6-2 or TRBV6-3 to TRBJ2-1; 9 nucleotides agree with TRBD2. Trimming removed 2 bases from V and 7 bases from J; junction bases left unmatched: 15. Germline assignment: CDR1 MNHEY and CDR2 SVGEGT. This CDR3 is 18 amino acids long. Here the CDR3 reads CASSYVIGWASGVNEQFF. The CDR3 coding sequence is TGTGCCAGCAGTTACGTTATAGGGTGGGCTAGCGGGGTTAATGAGCAGTTCTTC.

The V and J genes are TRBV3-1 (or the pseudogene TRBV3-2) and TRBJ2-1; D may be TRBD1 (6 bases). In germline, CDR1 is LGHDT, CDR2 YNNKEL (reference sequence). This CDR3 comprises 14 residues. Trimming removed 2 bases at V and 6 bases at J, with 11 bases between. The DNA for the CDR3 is TGTGCCAGCAGCCAATCGTACAGGGTCAATGAGCAGTTCTTC. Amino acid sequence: CASSQSYRVNEQFF.

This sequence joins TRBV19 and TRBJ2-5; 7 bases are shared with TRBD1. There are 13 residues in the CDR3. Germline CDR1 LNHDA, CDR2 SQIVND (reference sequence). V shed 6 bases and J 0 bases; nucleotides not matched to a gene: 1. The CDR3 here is CASRGQYQETQYF. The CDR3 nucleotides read TGTGCCAGTAGGGGACAGTACCAAGAGACCCAGTACTTC.

CDR3 bases: TGTGCCAGCAGGGACGCAGGGGTCGAGCAGTTCTTC. Its protein is CASRDAGVEQFF. The gene calls are TRBV11-1 and TRBJ2-1, with D maybe TRBD1 (6 bases). Deletions cut 6 bases from V and 10 bases from J, with 13 bases between. The CDR3 totals 12 residues. In germline, CDR1 is SGHAT, CDR2 FQDESV (reference sequence).

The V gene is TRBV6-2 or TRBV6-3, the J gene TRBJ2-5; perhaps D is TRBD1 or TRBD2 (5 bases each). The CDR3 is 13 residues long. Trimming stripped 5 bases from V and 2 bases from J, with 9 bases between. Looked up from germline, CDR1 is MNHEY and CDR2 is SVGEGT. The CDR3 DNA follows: TGTGCCAGCAGTGGGGGTCGGCAAGAGACCCAGTACTTC. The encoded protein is CASSGGRQETQYF.

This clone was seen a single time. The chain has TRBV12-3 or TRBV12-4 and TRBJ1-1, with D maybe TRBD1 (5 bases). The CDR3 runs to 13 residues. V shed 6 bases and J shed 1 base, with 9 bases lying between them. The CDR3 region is CASSGQSNTEAFF. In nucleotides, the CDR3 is TGTGCCAGCAGCGGACAATCGAACACTGAAGCTTTCTTT.

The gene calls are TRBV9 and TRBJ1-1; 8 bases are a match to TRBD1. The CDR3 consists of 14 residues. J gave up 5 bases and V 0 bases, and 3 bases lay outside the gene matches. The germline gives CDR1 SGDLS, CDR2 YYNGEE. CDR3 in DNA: TGTGCCAGCAGCGTAGGACAGGGGAGGACTGAAGCTTTCTTT. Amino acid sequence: CASSVGQGRTEAFF.

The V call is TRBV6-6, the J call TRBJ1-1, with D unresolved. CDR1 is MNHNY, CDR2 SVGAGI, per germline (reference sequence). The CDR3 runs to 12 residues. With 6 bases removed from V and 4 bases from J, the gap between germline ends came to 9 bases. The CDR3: CASSLRSTEAFF. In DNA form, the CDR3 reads TGTGCCAGCAGCCTACGCTCCACTGAAGCTTTCTTT.